These 24 T cell receptor beta chains came from one sample sequenced in a study of T cells in Graves' hyperthyroidism and ophthalmopathy. Regions amplified from RNA transcripts were the TCR beta CDR3 regions. First-round RT-PCR of the TCR CDR3 relied on the HTBI primer set. Using its own MiXCR run on the multiplex PCR reads, TCRdb lists one record per CDR3 protein. The data contain some 350,000 distinct CDR3 sequences, 12% to 15% of them singletons. The source material was blood. The receptors stem from an older woman with Graves' ophthalmopathy.

This chain joins TRBV4-1 and TRBJ2-7; D unresolved. Deletions cut 1 base from V and 2 bases from J, with 12 bases between. Germline V CDR1 and CDR2: MGHRA, YSYEKL. The CDR3 has 15 amino acids. CDR3 coding DNA: TGCGCCAGCAGCCAAGTAAGCCAGGCCACCTACGAGCAGTACTTC. It translates to CASSQVSQATYEQYF.

This chain uses TRBV19 with TRBJ2-1; D call uncertain. The CDR3 covers 13 residues. The ends were cut back, 6 bases at V and 3 bases at J, with 9 bases in the middle. Germline V gene data show CDR1 as LNHDA and CDR2 as SQIVND (reference sequence). The DNA for the CDR3 is TGTGCCAGTAGCTGGACGGACTACAATGAGCAGTTCTTC. Translated: CASSWTDYNEQFF.

This clonotype was counted many times. The chain combines TRBV5-1 with TRBJ2-2; 8 positions match TRBD1. V trimming: 1 base; J trimming: 5 bases; junction bases outside the gene matches: 4. The germline V gene encodes CDR1 SGHRS and CDR2 YFSETQ. The CDR3 is 15 residues long. CDR3 DNA: TGCGCCAGCAGCTTGAAGACAGGGGAGACCGGGGAGCTGTTTTTT. As protein: CASSLKTGETGELFF.

The gene calls are TRBV6-2 or TRBV6-3 and TRBJ2-7; 7 bases agree with TRBD2. V lost 6 bases, J lost 2 bases, and 4 bases stayed unmatched. Germline V gives CDR1 MNHEY, CDR2 SVGEGT. The CDR3 totals 13 residues. The CDR3 sequence is CASSGRGTYEQYF. In DNA form, the CDR3 reads TGTGCCAGCAGCGGGCGGGGGACCTACGAGCAGTACTTC.

This clonotype was seen repeatedly, ten times or more. Here the CDR3 reads CASNDGGHTEAFF. Here the CDR3 DNA reads TGTGCCAGCAACGACGGGGGCCACACTGAAGCTTTCTTT. The V gene is TRBV2, the J gene TRBJ1-1; possibly TRBD1 for D (6 bases). Per germline, CDR1 SNHLY and CDR2 FYNNEI. The length of the CDR3 is 13 residues. Trimming shortened V by 7 bases and J by 3 bases, and 12 bases separated the two germline ends.

This clonotype occurred many times. V usage is TRBV6-1 and J usage is TRBJ2-5; 11 nucleotides align to TRBD1. In germline, CDR1 is MNHNS, CDR2 SASEGT. The CDR3 is 15 residues long. V dropped 6 bases and J dropped 5; count of bases not matched to a gene: 8. Here the CDR3 reads CASSTRTGGFETQYF. The DNA of the CDR3 is TGTGCCAGCAGCACGAGGACAGGGGGCTTTGAGACCCAGTACTTC.

This clonotype was counted at least ten times. The V call is TRBV6-1, the J call TRBJ2-7, with TRBD2 matching over 16 bases. The CDR3 has 17 amino acids. Germline CDR1 is MNHNS and CDR2 is SASEGT. The V gene end was trimmed by 6 bases and the J gene end by 4 bases; junction bases not matched to a gene: 9. CDR3 sequence reads: CASSPGTSGRAGYEQYF. CDR3 sequence (DNA): TGTGCCAGCAGCCCCGGGACTAGCGGGAGGGCGGGGTACGAGCAGTACTTC.

This chain joins TRBV24-1 and TRBJ2-5; 8 bases align to TRBD1. The CDR3 is 13 residues long. V shed 11 bases and J 1 base; nucleotides not matched to a gene: 5. Germline lookup yields CDR1 KGHDR and CDR2 SFDVKD. The CDR3 coding sequence is TGTGCCAGCGCAGGGGGCGGCCAAGAGACCCAGTACTTC. Translated, it gives CASAGGGQETQYF.

This clonotype has more than one count but fewer than ten. The chain carries TRBV12-5 and TRBJ2-1, with 12 bases lining up with TRBD2. There are 16 residues in the CDR3. After removal of 5 bases from V and 6 bases from J, the junction contained 8 bases not matched to a gene. The germline V gene encodes CDR1 LGHNT and CDR2 FRNRAP. The DNA for the CDR3 is TGTGCTAGTGGTGTATCGACTAGCGGGAGATTCAATGAGCAGTTCTTC. The encoded protein is CASGVSTSGRFNEQFF.

This clonotype was recorded many times. The chain joins TRBV7-2 to TRBJ2-3; 8 bases map to TRBD1. CDR3 length: 16 amino acids. J was trimmed by 1 base and V by 0 bases; bases with no gene match: 3. The V gene's germline CDR1 is SGHTA and CDR2 FQGNSA. This chain's CDR3 is CASSLAGTGGTDTQYF. The CDR3 DNA reads as TGTGCCAGCAGCTTAGCGGGGACAGGAGGCACAGATACGCAGTATTTT.

This clonotype was seen more than once but under ten times. The CDR3 coding sequence is TGTGCCAGCAGTTACTTGGGACTAGCGGCCGCCTACAATGAGCAGTTCTTC. Translating it yields CASSYLGLAAAYNEQFF. The chain links TRBV6-7 to TRBJ2-1, with 11 bases fitting TRBD2. TRBV6-7 is reported as an ORF; its role is uncertain. This CDR3 comprises 17 residues. The V and J ends lost 1 base and 2 bases, in that order; junction bases with no gene match: 4.

This clonotype was picked up a small number of times. The gene calls are TRBV9 and TRBJ2-5; TRBD2 matches at 14 bases. There are 16 residues in the CDR3. J gave up 1 base and V 4 bases, and 3 bases lay outside the gene matches. Looked up from germline, CDR1 is SGDLS and CDR2 is YYNGEE. CDR3 nucleotide sequence: TGTGCCAGCAGCCCCGGGACTAGCGGGAGCCAAGAGACCCAGTACTTC. Translating it yields CASSPGTSGSQETQYF.

This clonotype was counted ten times or more. CDR3 nucleotides: TGCAGTGCTAGAGCGCTACAGGGGGCCCAAGAGACCCAGTACTTC. The encoded protein is CSARALQGAQETQYF. This chain joins TRBV20-1 and TRBJ2-5, with TRBD1 matching 9 bases. Trimming cost V 1 base and J 1 base; bases outside gene matches: 4. CDR1 is DFQATT and CDR2 is SNEGSKA in the germline V gene (reference sequence). The length of the CDR3 is 15 residues.

This clonotype appeared many times. V is TRBV28 and J is TRBJ1-5; a possible D gene is TRBD1 (5 bases). The length of the CDR3 is 15 residues. V was shortened by 3 bases and J by 0 bases, with 9 bases between the two germline ends. In germline, CDR1 is MDHEN, CDR2 SYDVKM. For the CDR3, the DNA is TGTGCCAGCAGTTTGACAGAAAATAGCAATCAGCCCCAGCATTTT. It encodes CASSLTENSNQPQHF.

This clonotype was detected many times. J is TRBJ2-7 and V is TRBV6-5; D is perhaps TRBD2 (6 bases). The V and J ends lost 2 bases and 2 bases respectively, with 19 bases between them. The CDR3 is made up of 17 amino acids. Germline lookup yields CDR1 MNHEY and CDR2 SVGAGI. The DNA of the CDR3 is TGTGCCAGCAGTTACCGGGCGGCTAGCGTTTACCCCTACGAGCAGTACTTC. It is translated as CASSYRAASVYPYEQYF.

This clonotype was observed at least ten times. The chain joins TRBV6-6 to TRBJ2-5, with 12 bases that match TRBD1. Germline CDR1 and CDR2: MNHNY and SVGAGI (reference sequence). With 2 bases clipped from V and 4 bases from J, the junction kept 8 bases outside the gene matches. The CDR3 totals 17 residues. The CDR3 loop is CASSYQKGTGGVETQYF. In DNA, the CDR3 is TGTGCCAGCAGTTACCAGAAAGGGACAGGGGGCGTAGAGACCCAGTACTTC.

This clonotype was recorded many times. The V gene is TRBV5-8, the J gene TRBJ2-3; D might be TRBD2 (7 bases). CDR1 is SGHTS, CDR2 YDEGEE, per germline. Trimming removed 0 bases from V and 4 bases from J, with 15 bases in between. This CDR3 has 16 amino acids. CDR3: CASSLDAGANADTQYF. The DNA for the CDR3 is TGTGCCAGCAGCTTGGATGCGGGGGCCAACGCAGATACGCAGTATTTT. The variable domain in full, with the rest retrieved from reference TRBV5-8 and TRBJ2-3, is EAGVTQSPTHLIKTRGQQATLRCSPISGHTSVYWYQQALGLGLQFLLWYDEGEERNRGNFPPRFSGRQFPNYSSELNVNALELEDSALYLCASSLDAGANADTQYFGPGTRLTVL.

This clonotype was observed once. A much bigger clone sits one base away, suggesting this may be a read error. Given the absence of the conserved phenylalanine or tryptophan at the CDR3 end, a read error is likely. The chain links TRBV19 to TRBJ2-5, with 8 bases lining up with TRBD1. CDR3 length: 15 amino acids. Losses at the gene ends were 6 bases for V and 2 bases for J; bases not matched to a gene: 8. In germline, CDR1 is LNHDA, CDR2 SQIVND (reference sequence). The CDR3 DNA follows: TGTGCCAGTAGCAGAACAGGGGGAGAGCAAGAGACCCAGTACTCC. Encoded protein: CASSRTGGEQETQYS.

Ten or more counts support this clonotype. This sequence joins TRBV3-1 and TRBJ1-2, with D uncertain. Germline-derived CDR1 and CDR2 are LGHDT and YNNKEL (reference sequence). This CDR3 is 14 amino acids long. Trimming cost V 4 bases and J 1 base, with 10 bases left between them. The CDR3 sequence: CASSPRGVNYGYTF. DNA of the CDR3: TGTGCCAGCAGCCCCCGTGGGGTTAACTATGGCTACACCTTC.

In its sample, this clonotype was seen many times. The chain employs TRBV5-1 and TRBJ2-1; 10 positions match TRBD1. V was clipped by 4 bases and J by 9 bases; unmatched bases: 10. The V gene's germline CDR1 is SGHRS and CDR2 YFSETQ. CDR3 size: 15 residues. This CDR3 reads CASSAGTGAGGEQFF. For the CDR3, the DNA is TGCGCCAGCAGCGCCGGGACAGGGGCCGGCGGTGAGCAGTTCTTC.

This clonotype has just one count. This chain uses TRBV10-2 with TRBJ2-3; 8 bases line up with TRBD1. Trimming at V came to 4 bases and at J to 1 base, leaving 4 bases not matched to a gene. There are 15 residues in the CDR3. The V gene's germline CDR1 is WSHSY and CDR2 SAAADI. CDR3 DNA sequence: TGCGCCAGCAGTGTTTCGGACAGGGGCACAGATACGCAGTATTTT. Translation gives CASSVSDRGTDTQYF.

This clonotype was found many times. The V call is TRBV2, the J call TRBJ1-5; TRBD1 agrees at 7 bases. The CDR3 is made up of 14 amino acids. Trimming removed 8 bases from V and 3 bases from J; junction bases left unmatched: 7. Germline values: CDR1 SNHLY, CDR2 FYNNEI. CDR3 DNA sequence: TGTGCCAGCGGACGAACAGGGGACAATCAGCCCCAGCATTTT. It yields the protein CASGRTGDNQPQHF.

At least ten counts were recorded for this clonotype. The chain combines TRBV5-1 with TRBJ2-7; 9 nucleotides align to TRBD2. Germline trimming cut 1 base from V and 3 bases from J; bases unmatched to any gene: 5. Germline CDR1 and CDR2: SGHRS and YFSETQ. The CDR3 has 15 amino acids. The chain's CDR3 is CASSLLREGRYEQYF. DNA for the CDR3: TGCGCCAGCAGCTTGTTGCGGGAGGGACGCTACGAGCAGTACTTC.

This clonotype was counted only a few times. CDR3 in DNA: TGCGCCAGCAGCTTCGGGGACTTCCAAGAGACCCAGTACTTC. It encodes CASSFGDFQETQYF. The genes are TRBV5-1 and TRBJ2-5, with D perhaps matching TRBD2 (6 bases). The CDR3 has 14 residues. V lost 2 bases to trimming and J lost 1 base, with 9 bases between them. Per germline, CDR1 SGHRS and CDR2 YFSETQ.